This T cell receptor (beta chain) was recovered during a study of T cell responses to AZD1222 COVID-19 vaccine. Study results and caveats: Reportedly, close to half of spike-specific TCRs are directed against unmutated variant regions. Just a handful of AZD1222 recipients tested seropositive at baseline.

The CDR3 runs to 14 residues. Germline CDR1 MNHEY, CDR2 SMNVEV (reference sequence). V lost 6 bases and J lost 1, with 12 bases in between. As concerns this clone: Its antigen remains unidentified.

Sequenced by immunoSEQ multiplex PCR; TCRdb stores in-frame clones only, minus some. The sample contains more than 150,000 clones, 85% to 95% of which appear only once. The specimen comprised peripheral blood, sampled 28 days after the second AZD1222 dose. The receptor comes from an adult who received the AZD1222 COVID-19 vaccine. The chain links TRBV27 to TRBJ1-1; D is ambiguous. The CDR3 DNA sequence: TGTGCCAGCAGCCCGGCGGCAGCGAACACTGAAGCTTTCTTT. As protein: CASSPAAANTEAFF.